Listed below are T cell receptor beta chains from one sample, sequenced in a study of blood T cell repertoires in COVID-19. TCRdb's table, derived via immunoSEQ multiplex PCR, lists solely in-frame clones and lacks some. The sample has about 110,000 clones, over 70% seen once. Sequences were obtained from peripheral blood. Receptors originate from a human donor in a cohort sampled during active or convalescent COVID-19. The CDR3 runs from the conserved cysteine through the conserved F or W. The order of the fields is CDR3 length, clone size, J gene, V gene, D gene, CDR3 DNA, CDR3 protein. A D gene is named only where the DNA matches it firmly. Only part of the rows carry a size: once, few, many, or a class if the clone is expanded.

21	NA	TRBJ2-1	TRBV15	TRBD2	TGTGCCACCAGCAGAGAATGGGGGTTGACTAGCGGGGGACTCTCCTACAATGAGCAGTTCTTC	CATSREWGLTSGGLSYNEQFF
11	few	TRBJ2-7	TRBV12-3/TRBV12-4	NA	TGTGCCAGCAGCTCTACCTACGAGCAGTACTTC	CASSSTYEQYF
15	NA	TRBJ2-7	TRBV28	NA	TGTGCCAGCAGTTTAGGGCTAGCGACAAGCTTAAGGCAGTACTTC	CASSLGLATSLRQYF
17	NA	TRBJ1-4	TRBV7-9	TRBD1	TGTGCCAGCGGAGTCCCCGGGACAGGGTATCGGAATGAAAAACTGTTTTTT	CASGVPGTGYRNEKLFF
16	NA	TRBJ2-5	TRBV27	TRBD1	TGTGCCAGCGGGACAGGTGTGAGGGGTAAATGGGAGACCCAGTACTTC	CASGTGVRGKWETQYF
16	once	TRBJ2-2	TRBV28	TRBD1	TGTGCCAGCAGTGCGAGGACAGGGGTCAACACCGGGGAGCTGTTTTTT	CASSARTGVNTGELFF
16	few	TRBJ1-5	TRBV29-1	TRBD1	TGCAGCGTTGAAGTTAGGGACAGGGGAGGCAATCAGCCCCAGCATTTT	CSVEVRDRGGNQPQHF
15	NA	TRBJ1-6	TRBV19	TRBD1	TGTGCCAGTAAGTCGGGACAGACCAAGAATTCACCCCTCCACTTT	CASKSGQTKNSPLHF
16	NA	TRBJ2-2	TRBV7-6	TRBD2	TGTGCCAGCACCCAGAGGGCTAGCGGAGGAACCGGGGAGCTGTTTTTT	CASTQRASGGTGELFF
15	few	TRBJ1-5	TRBV6-5	TRBD1	TGTGCCAGCAGGGCCGGAACAGGGGTCGGACAGCCCCAGCATTTT	CASRAGTGVGQPQHF
14	NA	TRBJ2-7	TRBV30	NA	TGTGCCTGGAGTGGACAGGCCTACTCCTACGAGCAGTACTTC	CAWSGQAYSYEQYF
16	once	TRBJ2-5	TRBV6-5	TRBD2	TGTGCCAGCAGTTCCAGGACTAGCGGGGGGCTTGAGACCCAGTACTTC	CASSSRTSGGLETQYF
13	NA	TRBJ1-3	TRBV5-6	NA	TGTGCCAGCAAATGGGGAGCTGGAAACACCATATATTTT	CASKWGAGNTIYF
15	once	TRBJ2-7	TRBV15	TRBD1	TGTGCCACCAGCACAACCGGGACAGTACACTACGAGCAGTACTTC	CATSTTGTVHYEQYF
22	few	TRBJ2-5	TRBV1	NA	TGCACCAGCAGCCAAGCACGAACCGGGACTAGCGGGCGGGGGGCTTGGTTGGAGACCCAGTACTTC	CTSSQARTGTSGRGAWLETQYF
13	NA	TRBJ1-4	TRBV12-5	TRBD1	TGTGCTAGTGGGAAGGACAGGGGTGAAAAACTGTTTTTT	CASGKDRGEKLFF
15	NA	TRBJ2-2	TRBV9	TRBD2	TGTGCCAGCAGCGCGGGACTAGCGGTCACCGGGGAGCTGTTTTTT	CASSAGLAVTGELFF
14	NA	TRBJ1-1	TRBV25-1	NA	TGTGCCAGCAGTGAGGTGGGAGCGAACACTGAAGCTTTCTTT	CASSEVGANTEAFF
14	NA	TRBJ2-7	TRBV7-6	TRBD2	TGTGCCAGCAGCTTCAGCGGGGGGACCTACGAGCAGTACTTC	CASSFSGGTYEQYF
13	NA	TRBJ1-5	TRBV12-3/TRBV12-4	NA	TGTGCCAGCAGCCGTTTGTCTAATCAGCCCCAGCATTTT	CASSRLSNQPQHF
14	NA	TRBJ2-7	TRBV6-2/TRBV6-3	TRBD2	TGTGCCAGCAGTTGGACTAGCGGCTCCTACGAGCAGTACTTC	CASSWTSGSYEQYF
16	NA	TRBJ1-6	TRBV7-9	TRBD1	TGTGCCAGCAGCGACAGGGCCACCCGTTATGATTCACCCCTCCACTTT	CASSDRATRYDSPLHF
15	NA	TRBJ2-7	TRBV15	NA	TGTGCCACCAGCAGAGTCGGGATCCTCAGCTACGAGCAGTACTTC	CATSRVGILSYEQYF
16	once	TRBJ2-7	TRBV27	TRBD1	TGTGCCAGCAGTTTTCTGGCCCCGGGACAGGGTTACGAGCAGTACTTC	CASSFLAPGQGYEQYF
14	NA	TRBJ1-1	TRBV14	TRBD1	TGTGCCAGCAGCCAGCAAGGGGGCTGGACTGAAGCTTTCTTT	CASSQQGGWTEAFF
16	NA	TRBJ2-2	TRBV7-3	NA	TGTGCCAGCCTACCCGTGGCGGGCCTAAACACCGGGGAGCTGTTTTTT	CASLPVAGLNTGELFF
13	NA	TRBJ1-6	TRBV3-1/TRBV3-2	NA	TGTGCCAGCAGCCAAGTCAATAATTCACCCCTCCACTTT	CASSQVNNSPLHF
13	NA	TRBJ1-1	TRBV16	NA	TGTGCCAGCAGCCATGAGTTTAACACTGAAGCTTTCTTT	CASSHEFNTEAFF
18	NA	TRBJ1-4	TRBV5-4	NA	TGTGCCAGCAGCTTGGCCATGGACCCAGGGCGAACTAATGAAAAACTGTTTTTT	CASSLAMDPGRTNEKLFF
17	NA	TRBJ2-3	TRBV7-2	TRBD1	TGTGCCAGCAGCAACCGACAGGGTTGGGTTGTCGCAGATACGCAGTATTTT	CASSNRQGWVVADTQYF
15	few	TRBJ2-2	TRBV7-7	TRBD1	TGTGCCAGCAGCCCGGGACAGGGGCCCACCGGGGAGCTGTTTTTT	CASSPGQGPTGELFF
14	NA	TRBJ1-6	TRBV15	TRBD1	TGTGCCACCAGCAGAGGGGACAGCTATTCACCCCTCCACTTT	CATSRGDSYSPLHF
13	NA	TRBJ1-2	TRBV6-6	TRBD1	TGTGCCTCACAGGGGTTGGCTCGGCATGGCTACACCTTC	CASQGLARHGYTF
14	NA	TRBJ2-7	TRBV29-1	NA	TGCAGCGTTGACGTCACAGGGCAATCCTACGAGCAGTACTTC	CSVDVTGQSYEQYF
14	NA	TRBJ2-7	TRBV9	NA	TGTGCCAGCAGCCTTAGCGGCCGTGGCTACGAGCAGTACTTC	CASSLSGRGYEQYF
16	NA	TRBJ2-4	TRBV19	NA	TGTGCCAGTAGTATAGTCGGGGAGCTAGCCAAAAACATTCAGTACTTC	CASSIVGELAKNIQYF
14	few	TRBJ1-2	TRBV4-3	TRBD1	TGCGCCAGCAGCCAATTGACAGGGGTATATGGCTACACCTTC	CASSQLTGVYGYTF
12	NA	TRBJ2-1	TRBV5-4	NA	TGTGCCAGCAGCTCTCTCAGGGGCGAGCAGTTCTTC	CASSSLRGEQFF
14	NA	TRBJ2-7	TRBV10-3	TRBD2	TGTGCCATCAGTGACGACAGCGGGATGAGCGAGCAGTACTTC	CAISDDSGMSEQYF
15	many	TRBJ1-6	TRBV6-5	NA	TGTGCCAGCAGCCCCGGGACACATTATAATTCACCCCTCCACTTT	CASSPGTHYNSPLHF
13	NA	TRBJ1-1	TRBV11-3	NA	TGTGCCAGCAGCGCCTATGAGGGGGCTGAAGCTTTCTTT	CASSAYEGAEAFF
14	NA	TRBJ2-7	TRBV4-2	NA	TGTGCCAGCAGCCTCTCCGACAGAGCCTACGAGCAGTACTTC	CASSLSDRAYEQYF
18	NA	TRBJ2-2	TRBV4-3	TRBD2	TGCGCCAGCAGCCGGGCCGGGACTAGCGGGGGGGTTCAAAGGGAGCTGTTTTTT	CASSRAGTSGGVQRELFF
14	NA	TRBJ2-7	TRBV5-6	NA	TGTGCCAGCAGCCCAAGGGGGACGCCTTGGGAGCAGTACTTC	CASSPRGTPWEQYF
15	NA	TRBJ2-7	TRBV7-2	TRBD1	TGTGCCAGCAGCACCCGACAGGGGGCGATGTACGAGCAGTACTTC	CASSTRQGAMYEQYF
13	once	TRBJ1-1	TRBV6-5	NA	TGTGCCAGCAGTTATAACGGAGACACTGAAGCTTTCTTT	CASSYNGDTEAFF
13	NA	TRBJ1-2	TRBV7-2	NA	TGTGCCAGCAGCAAGCCCGCAGGGTATGGCTACACCTTC	CASSKPAGYGYTF
15	NA	TRBJ2-1	TRBV11-1	TRBD1	TGTGCCAGCAGCCAAGGACAGGGTTTTTACAATGAGCAGTTCTTC	CASSQGQGFYNEQFF
18	once	TRBJ2-1	TRBV12-5	TRBD2	TGTGCTAGTGGCCTCGGACTAGCGGCACAGAGCTCCTACAATGAGCAGTTCTTC	CASGLGLAAQSSYNEQFF
16	NA	TRBJ2-1	TRBV11-2	NA	TGTGCCAGCAGCTTAGGCCTGGAGATAGTTTACAATGAGCAGTTCTTC	CASSLGLEIVYNEQFF
17	NA	TRBJ1-2	TRBV18	TRBD1	TGTGCCAGCTCACCATCAACAGGGGGCAGGGATAACTATGGCTACACCTTC	CASSPSTGGRDNYGYTF
14	few	TRBJ2-7	TRBV7-9	TRBD2	TGTGCCAGCAGCCCTAGCGGGAGTGGTCGGGAGCAGTACTTC	CASSPSGSGREQYF
13	NA	TRBJ1-1	TRBV28	NA	TGTGCCAGCACTTCACTCGGGGGGGTGGGAGCTTTCTTT	CASTSLGGVGAFF
15	NA	TRBJ2-1	TRBV28	TRBD1	TGTGCCAGCAGCTGGGACAGGGTGCAACACAATGAGCAGTTCTTC	CASSWDRVQHNEQFF
8	NA	TRBJ2-1	TRBV7-9	NA	TGTGCCAGCAGCCCTGTGTTCTTC	CASSPVFF